This T cell receptor beta chain emerged from a study of T-cell reconstitution after alpha-beta-depleted transplantation in children. Unique molecular identifiers featured in how the TCRbeta library was prepared. From the PCR reads, TCRdb called clonotypes with MiXCR, one entry per CDR3 protein. The sample records around 71,000 distinct CDR3 sequences, 6% to 8% being singletons. This clonotype has ten or more counts. Germline V gene data show CDR1 as DFQATT and CDR2 as SNEGSKA (reference sequence). Trimming took 0 bases from V and 2 from J; bases not matched to a gene: 3. The CDR3 consists of 15 residues.

This TCR was sampled from a human donor who donated a stem cell graft to a child with acute lymphoblastic leukemia. The sequenced sample was PBMCs from the stem cell graft donor, obtained from the stem cell graft. The chain employs TRBV20-1 and TRBJ2-1; 8 bases match TRBD2. In DNA, the CDR3 is TGCAGTGCTAGAGATATCGGGGGGGCCTACAATGAGCAGTTCTTC. It is translated as CSARDIGGAYNEQFF.